This T cell receptor (beta chain) is drawn from a study of cytomegalovirus exposure and HLA in healthy donors. This PCR relied on a set of 60 Vbeta primers and 13 Jbeta primers. Assay: immunoSEQ multiplex PCR; the TCRdb copy retains only in-frame clones and omits some. The sample lists roughly 100,000 clones; about 75% were seen once. Trimming took off 4 bases at V and 7 bases at J, with 16 bases between the two ends. Germline-derived CDR1 and CDR2 are LGHNA and YSLEER. The CDR3 is 15 residues long. This clone showed up just a few times. The sequence came from a man aged 60 to 75 in good health and CMV-seropositive. The sequencing sample was made of PBMCs. This sequence joins TRBV4-3 and TRBJ1-4; possibly TRBD1 for D (6 bases). The CDR3 loop reads CASSPSSGTLEKLFF. For the CDR3, the DNA is TGCGCCAGCAGCCCTTCCTCCGGGACACTTGAAAAACTGTTTTTT.